These 10 T cell receptor beta chains came from one sample sequenced in a study of T cells in localized non-small cell lung cancer. Only in-frame clones appear in the TCRdb table, and some are missing; sequencing was by immunoSEQ multiplex PCR. The table shows some 80,000 clones, with 84% occurring only once. Sequenced material: peripheral blood, taken before any cancer treatment. The receptors stem from a man aged 35 to 70 with stage I lung adenocarcinoma.

A single count supports this clone. This sequence joins TRBV5-6 and TRBJ1-2, with no clear D. CDR3 size: 14 residues. Germline assignment: CDR1 SGHDT and CDR2 YYEEEE. Trimming took off 0 bases at V and 0 bases at J, with 6 bases between the two ends. The CDR3 spells CASSLDGTNYGYTF. As DNA, the CDR3 is TGTGCCAGCAGCTTGGACGGGACTAACTATGGCTACACCTTC.

The chain employs TRBV7-9 and TRBJ1-5; 7 bases agree with TRBD1. The V and J ends lost 1 base and 4 bases, in that order; junction bases with no gene match: 1. Germline CDR1 reads SEHNR; CDR2 reads FQNEAQ (reference sequence). CDR3 length: 14 amino acids. The CDR3 bases are TGTGCCAGCAGCTTAGGGGACAGTAATCAGCCCCAGCATTTT. This gives the protein CASSLGDSNQPQHF.

The V gene is TRBV5-1, the J gene TRBJ2-1; D possibly corresponds to TRBD2 (6 bases). This CDR3 has 12 residues. Germline loops: CDR1 SGHRS, CDR2 YFSETQ. The V gene lost 3 bases and the J gene lost 10 bases, with 11 bases spanning the gap. CDR3 DNA sequence: TGCGCCAGCAGCTCCTGGCGGGAAGAGCAGTTCTTC. It translates to CASSSWREEQFF.

The V call is TRBV5-1, the J call TRBJ2-4, with no clear D. The CDR3 sequence is 14 residues long. CDR1 SGHRS and CDR2 YFSETQ come from the germline V gene. V lost 0 bases, J lost 1 base, and 5 bases lay in between. In nucleotides, the CDR3 is TGCGCCAGCAGCTTGGGGACGGCCAAAAACATTCAGTACTTC. This translates into CASSLGTAKNIQYF. Supplemented by reference TRBV5-1 and TRBJ2-4, the full variable domain reads KAGVTQTPRYLIKTRGQQVTLSCSPISGHRSVSWYQQTPGQGLQFLFEYFSETQRNKGNFPGRFSGRQFSNSRSEMNVSTLELGDSALYLCASSLGTAKNIQYFGAGTRLSVL.

J is TRBJ2-5 and V is TRBV30; 7 bases are shared with TRBD1. After removal of 3 bases from V and 1 base from J, the junction contained 5 bases not matched to a gene. The CDR3 consists of 14 residues. Germline V gene lookup returns CDR1 GTSNPN and CDR2 SVGIG (reference sequence). The CDR3 DNA is TGTGCCTGGAGCCTCGGGACAGTCCAAGAGACCCAGTACTTC. Protein sequence: CAWSLGTVQETQYF.

The chain couples TRBV21-1 to TRBJ2-1; the DNA was not compared with TRBD1, the D call given in the table. TRBV21-1 is listed as a pseudogene. CDR3 length: 21 amino acids. This chain's CDR3 is CASSKALETRFRGQSYNEQFF. In DNA form, the CDR3 reads TGTGCCAGCAGCAAAGCGCTCGAAACGAGGTTCAGGGGGCAATCCTACAATGAGCAGTTCTTC.

The chain has TRBV15 and TRBJ2-3; D is undetermined. This CDR3 is built from 14 residues. The ends were cut back, 3 bases at V and 0 bases at J, with 7 bases in the middle. The germline gives CDR1 LNHNV, CDR2 YYDKDF (reference sequence). CDR3 residues: CATSRRQSTDTQYF. DNA of the CDR3: TGTGCCACCAGCAGGAGGCAGAGCACAGATACGCAGTATTTT. The full variable domain, its missing parts supplied by reference TRBV15 and TRBJ2-3, is DAMVIQNPRYQVTQFGKPVTLSCSQTLNHNVMYWYQQKSSQAPKLLFHYYDKDFNNEADTPDNFQSRRPNTSFCFLDIRSPGLGDTAMYLCATSRRQSTDTQYFGPGTRLTVL.

This chain uses TRBV7-9 with TRBJ2-1; TRBD1 is a possible D gene (6 bases). CDR3 length: 15 amino acids. Germline V gene lookup returns CDR1 SEHNR and CDR2 FQNEAQ (reference sequence). The ends were cut back, 5 bases at V and 7 bases at J, with 18 bases in the middle. The CDR3 sequence: CASSPQGFRGNEQFF. Written as DNA, the CDR3 is TGTGCCAGCAGCCCACAGGGTTTTCGAGGGAATGAGCAGTTCTTC. The full variable domain, its missing parts supplied by reference TRBV7-9 and TRBJ2-1, is DTGVSQNPRHKITKRGQNVTFRCDPISEHNRLYWYRQTLGQGPEFLTYFQNEAQLEKSRLLSDRFSAERPKGSFSTLEIQRTEQGDSAMYLCASSPQGFRGNEQFFGPGTRLTVL.

This chain uses TRBV6-5 with TRBJ1-2; the D is unclear. The V gene's germline CDR1 is MNHEY and CDR2 SVGAGI. The CDR3 spans 12 residues. Trimming shortened V by 5 bases and J by 0 bases, and 4 bases separated the two germline ends. CDR3: CASSRANYGYTF. In DNA form, the CDR3 reads TGTGCCAGCAGTCGGGCTAACTATGGCTACACCTTC.

The chain joins TRBV7-9 to TRBJ2-3, with D perhaps matching TRBD2 (5 bases). The CDR3 loop spans 14 amino acids. V was trimmed by 8 bases and J by 0 bases, leaving 12 bases between them. Germline V gene sequence: CDR1 SEHNR, CDR2 FQNEAQ (reference sequence). CDR3 sequence reads: CASYPSGSTDTQYF. The CDR3 DNA follows: TGTGCCAGCTACCCCAGCGGAAGCACAGATACGCAGTATTTT.